These T cell receptor beta chains were read from a single sample in a study of blood T cell repertoires in COVID-19. Sequenced by immunoSEQ multiplex PCR; TCRdb stores in-frame clones only, minus some. The repertoire consists of a few hundred thousand clones, with roughly 88% occurring once and the leading ten covering over 9.5%. Sequenced material: peripheral blood. The source is a woman aged 45-60 years with COVID-19, enrolled during active disease. The CDR3 runs from the conserved cysteine through the conserved F or W. D genes are given only for firm matches. A row's size may be missing; if present it is once, few, many or a size class.

NA,TRBJ2-7,TRBV2,18,TRBD1,CASNPLDRGGSYTYEQYF,TGTGCCAGCAACCCGCTAGACAGGGGTGGGAGTTACACCTACGAGCAGTACTTC
NA,TRBJ1-1,TRBV19,13,NA,CASTAYRDTEAFF,TGTGCCAGTACCGCTTACAGGGACACTGAAGCTTTCTTT
NA,TRBJ1-3,TRBV30,12,NA,CAWSPGGNTIYF,TGTGCCTGGAGTCCCGGTGGAAACACCATATATTTT
NA,TRBJ1-4,TRBV6-5,15,NA,CASSSDRLGSEKLFF,TGTGCCAGCAGTTCCGACAGGTTGGGAAGTGAAAAACTGTTTTTT
NA,TRBJ1-1,TRBV9,12,NA,CASSPGKGEAFF,TGTGCCAGCAGCCCGGGAAAGGGTGAAGCTTTCTTT
NA,TRBJ2-6,TRBV15,16,NA,CATSRDGGWAANVLTF,TGTGCCACCAGCAGAGATGGAGGGTGGGCAGCCAACGTCCTGACTTTC
NA,TRBJ1-4,TRBV10-3,14,NA,CAISGDSSNEKLFF,TGTGCCATCAGCGGCGACAGTTCTAATGAAAAACTGTTTTTT
NA,TRBJ1-2,TRBV18,14,NA,CASSPDRSVFGYTF,TGTGCCAGCTCACCCGACAGAAGCGTTTTTGGCTACACCTTC
NA,TRBJ1-2,TRBV27,11,NA,CASWAKDGYTF,TGTGCCAGCTGGGCCAAAGATGGCTACACCTTC
NA,TRBJ1-3,TRBV19,16,NA,CASSEPGGTSGNTIYF,TGTGCCAGTAGTGAGCCTGGGGGGACCTCTGGAAACACCATATATTTT
NA,TRBJ1-5,TRBV6-6,16,TRBD1,CASKGQGVRGNQPQHF,TGTGCCAGCAAGGGACAGGGGGTAAGAGGCAATCAGCCCCAGCATTTT
once,TRBJ2-3,TRBV5-1,17,TRBD2,CASRMGSGGPSTDTQYF,TGCGCCAGCAGAATGGGGAGCGGGGGGCCGAGCACAGATACGCAGTATTTT
once,TRBJ2-5,TRBV6-6,17,TRBD1,CASSLLRDRVRRETQYF,TGTGCCAGCAGTCTCCTCCGGGACAGGGTTCGTAGGGAGACCCAGTACTTC
NA,TRBJ1-1,TRBV30,13,NA,CAWSGRGRTEAFF,TGTGCCTGGAGTGGAAGAGGTCGCACTGAAGCTTTCTTT
once,TRBJ1-5,TRBV5-6,16,NA,CASSLGQPYSNQPQHF,TGTGCCAGCAGCTTAGGACAGCCATATAGCAATCAGCCCCAGCATTTT
NA,TRBJ1-1,TRBV19,18,NA,CASSIDPARQAMNTEAFF,TGTGCCAGTAGTATAGATCCAGCTCGGCAGGCCATGAACACTGAAGCTTTCTTT
NA,TRBJ2-5,TRBV7-9,16,NA,CASSLVGGGRGKTQYF,TGTGCCAGCAGCTTAGTTGGTGGCGGGCGTGGAAAGACCCAGTACTTC
once,TRBJ2-1,TRBV6-2/TRBV6-3,17,TRBD2,CASSHISGGISYNEQFF,TGTGCCAGCAGCCACATTAGCGGGGGGATTAGCTACAATGAGCAGTTCTTC
NA,TRBJ2-1,TRBV6-2/TRBV6-3,16,TRBD2,CASSYLRGGAVGEQFF,TGTGCCAGCAGTTACCTGCGCGGGGGGGCCGTAGGGGAGCAGTTCTTC
NA,TRBJ1-3,TRBV28,15,NA,CASSSAGSQGNTIYF,TGTGCCAGCAGTAGCGCAGGGTCGCAGGGAAACACCATATATTTT
NA,TRBJ2-2,TRBV7-3,14,NA,CASTVNGDGGELFF,TGTGCCAGCACCGTCAACGGGGATGGCGGGGAGCTGTTTTTT
NA,TRBJ1-3,TRBV4-1,13,TRBD1,CASSQLQGNTIYF,TGCGCCAGCAGCCAATTACAGGGGAACACCATATATTTT
NA,TRBJ1-2,TRBV30,13,NA,CAWSDPGSYGYTF,TGTGCCTGGAGTGATCCGGGATCCTATGGCTACACCTTC
NA,TRBJ2-3,TRBV28,16,NA,CASRPPSTGSTDTQYF,TGTGCCAGCAGACCTCCCTCGACGGGGAGCACAGATACGCAGTATTTT
NA,TRBJ2-5,TRBV10-3,13,TRBD2,CAISASGGETQYF,TGTGCCATCAGTGCCTCGGGAGGAGAGACCCAGTACTTC
NA,TRBJ1-6,TRBV7-8,16,NA,CASSPKPRDKRSPLHF,TGTGCCAGCAGCCCCAAACCGAGGGACAAGCGATCACCCCTCCACTTT
NA,TRBJ1-5,TRBV5-6,14,NA,CASSWGTMNQPQHF,TGTGCCAGCAGCTGGGGGACAATGAATCAGCCCCAGCATTTT
once,TRBJ2-1,TRBV6-2/TRBV6-3,16,TRBD2,CASSPPRGGAWNEQFF,TGTGCCAGCAGCCCTCCCCGCGGGGGGGCCTGGAATGAGCAGTTCTTC
NA,TRBJ1-5,TRBV19,16,NA,CASTPRQGGVGQPQHF,TGTGCCAGTACCCCCCGGCAGGGTGGAGTCGGTCAGCCCCAGCATTTT
NA,TRBJ1-1,TRBV30,11,NA,CAWSPRGEAFF,TGTGCCTGGAGTCCCAGGGGTGAAGCTTTCTTT
NA,TRBJ1-1,TRBV27,15,NA,CASSLPGDANTEAFF,TGTGCCAGCAGTTTGCCCGGGGATGCGAACACTGAAGCTTTCTTT
NA,TRBJ2-2,TRBV27,14,NA,CASEDRRNTGELFF,TGTGCCAGCGAAGACAGGAGGAACACCGGGGAGCTGTTTTTT
NA,TRBJ2-7,TRBV3-1/TRBV3-2,15,TRBD1,CASSPTGTGIHEQYF,TGTGCCAGCAGCCCGACCGGGACAGGGATTCACGAGCAGTACTTC
once,TRBJ1-5,TRBV7-2,14,NA,CASSSPGFNQPQHF,TGTGCCAGCAGCTCCCCAGGGTTCAATCAGCCCCAGCATTTT